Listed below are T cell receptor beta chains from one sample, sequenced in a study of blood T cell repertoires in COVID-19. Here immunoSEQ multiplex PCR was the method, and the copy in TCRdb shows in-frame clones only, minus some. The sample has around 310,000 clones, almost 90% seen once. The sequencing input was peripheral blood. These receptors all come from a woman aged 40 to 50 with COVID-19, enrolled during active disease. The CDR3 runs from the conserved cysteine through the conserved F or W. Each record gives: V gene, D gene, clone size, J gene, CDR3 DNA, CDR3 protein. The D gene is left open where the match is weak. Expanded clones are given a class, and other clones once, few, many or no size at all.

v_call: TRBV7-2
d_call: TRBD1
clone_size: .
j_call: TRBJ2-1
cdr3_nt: TGTGCCAGCAGGGGGGACAGGGCCTCCTACAATGAGCAGTTCTTC
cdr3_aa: CASRGDRASYNEQFF

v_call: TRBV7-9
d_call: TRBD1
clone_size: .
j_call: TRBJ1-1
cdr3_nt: TGTGCCAGCAGCTCTCCGGGACAGGGACTGAACACTGAAGCTTTCTTT
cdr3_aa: CASSSPGQGLNTEAFF

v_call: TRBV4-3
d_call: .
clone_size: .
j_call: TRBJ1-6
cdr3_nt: TGCGCCAGCAGCCAAGAAGCGAGAGGTTCACCCCTCCACTTT
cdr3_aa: CASSQEARGSPLHF

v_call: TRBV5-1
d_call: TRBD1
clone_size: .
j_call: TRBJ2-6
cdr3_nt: TGCGCCAGCAGCTTGGGTGGGACAGGGACACCCGGGGCCAACGTCCTGACTTTC
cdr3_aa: CASSLGGTGTPGANVLTF

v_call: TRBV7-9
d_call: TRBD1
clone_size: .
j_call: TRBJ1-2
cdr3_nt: TGTGCCAGCAGCTTTGGGACAGGGATAGGTGGCTACACCTTC
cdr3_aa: CASSFGTGIGGYTF

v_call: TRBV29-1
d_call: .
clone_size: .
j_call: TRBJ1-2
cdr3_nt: TGCAGCGTTGACAGGGTCAAGAACTATGGCTACACCTTC
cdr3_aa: CSVDRVKNYGYTF

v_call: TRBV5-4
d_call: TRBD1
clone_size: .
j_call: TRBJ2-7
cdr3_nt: TGTGCCAGCAGCGGCCGGACAGGGTACGACGAGCAGTACTTC
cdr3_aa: CASSGRTGYDEQYF

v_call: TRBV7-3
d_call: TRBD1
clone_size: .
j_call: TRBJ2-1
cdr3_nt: TGTGCCAGCAGCACACACAGGGGGCGGGAGCAGTTCTTC
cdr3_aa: CASSTHRGREQFF

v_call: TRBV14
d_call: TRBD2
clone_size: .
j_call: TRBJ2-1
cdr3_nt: TGTGCCAGCAGCCACCTTAGCGGGGGGCGCTACAATGAGCAGTTCTTC
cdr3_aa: CASSHLSGGRYNEQFF

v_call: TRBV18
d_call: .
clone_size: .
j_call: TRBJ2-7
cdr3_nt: TGTGCCAGCTCACCCCTAGGGGCGGACTACGAGCAGTACTTC
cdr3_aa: CASSPLGADYEQYF

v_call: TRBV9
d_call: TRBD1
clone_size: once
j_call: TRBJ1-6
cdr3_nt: TGTGCCAGCAGCTTTCTGGGACAGGGTGATAATTCACCCCTCCACTTT
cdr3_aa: CASSFLGQGDNSPLHF

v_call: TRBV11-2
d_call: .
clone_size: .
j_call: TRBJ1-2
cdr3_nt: TGTGCCAGCAGCTTGGGGTTAGGGGATTACTATGGCTACACCTTC
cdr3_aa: CASSLGLGDYYGYTF

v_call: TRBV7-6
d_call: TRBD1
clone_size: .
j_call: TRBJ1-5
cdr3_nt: TGTGCCAGCAGCTTAGGCCCGAGGACAGGGGGCGCTCAGCCCCAGCATTTT
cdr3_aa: CASSLGPRTGGAQPQHF

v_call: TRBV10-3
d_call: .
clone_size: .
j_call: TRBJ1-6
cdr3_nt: TGTGCCACCAGCCAAGGACAGCCCAATTCACCCCTCCACTTT
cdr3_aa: CATSQGQPNSPLHF

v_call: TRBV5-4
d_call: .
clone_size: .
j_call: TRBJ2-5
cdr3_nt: TGTGCCAGCAGCTTGACAGGGACCCAAGAGACCCAGTACTTC
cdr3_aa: CASSLTGTQETQYF

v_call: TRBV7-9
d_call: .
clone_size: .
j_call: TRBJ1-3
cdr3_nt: TGTGCCAGCAGCTTAGTAACAGCTGGAAACACCATATATTTT
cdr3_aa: CASSLVTAGNTIYF

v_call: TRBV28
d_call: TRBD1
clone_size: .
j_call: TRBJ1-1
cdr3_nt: TGTGCCAGCAGTCGGACAGGGGGAAACACTGAAGCTTTCTTT
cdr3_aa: CASSRTGGNTEAFF

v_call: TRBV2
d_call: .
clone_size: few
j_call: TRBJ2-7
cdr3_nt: TGTGCCAGCCAAATAGCCGTAGGGGATCAGCAGTACTTC
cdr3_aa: CASQIAVGDQQYF

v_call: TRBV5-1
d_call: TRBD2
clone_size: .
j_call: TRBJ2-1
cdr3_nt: TGCGCCAGCAGCCCCGGGGGGGGCTCCTACAATGAGCAGTTCTTC
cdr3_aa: CASSPGGGSYNEQFF

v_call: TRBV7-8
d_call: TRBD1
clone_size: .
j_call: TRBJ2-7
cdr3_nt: TGTGCCAGCAGCTTAAGTTCGGGACAGGTTAGCTCCTACGAGCAGTACTTC
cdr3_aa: CASSLSSGQVSSYEQYF

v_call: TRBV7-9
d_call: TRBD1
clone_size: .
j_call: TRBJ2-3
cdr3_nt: TGTGCCAGCCAAGACAGGGCCGGCACAGATACGCAGTATTTT
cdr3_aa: CASQDRAGTDTQYF

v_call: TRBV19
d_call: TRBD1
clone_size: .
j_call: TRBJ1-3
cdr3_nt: TGTGCCAGTAGTGTCGACAGGGGGTCGTCTGGAAACACCATATATTTT
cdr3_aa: CASSVDRGSSGNTIYF

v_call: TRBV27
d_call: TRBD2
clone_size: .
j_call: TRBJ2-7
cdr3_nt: TGTGCCAGCAGTTTACTCGGGACTAGCGCTTTCTCCTACGAGCAGTACTTC
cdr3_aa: CASSLLGTSAFSYEQYF

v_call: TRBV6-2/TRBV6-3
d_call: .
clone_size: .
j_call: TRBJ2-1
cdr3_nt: TGTGCCAGCAGTTCGACTGGGTCCCACAATGAGCAGTTCTTC
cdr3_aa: CASSSTGSHNEQFF

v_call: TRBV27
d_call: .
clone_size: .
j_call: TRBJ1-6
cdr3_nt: TGTGCCAGCAGGCGGGCAGGAGGATATTCACCCCTCCACTTT
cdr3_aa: CASRRAGGYSPLHF

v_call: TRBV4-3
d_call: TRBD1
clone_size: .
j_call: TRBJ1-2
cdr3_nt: TGCGCCAGCAGCCAGGCTCCGGGACAGGGGGCCGGCTATGGCTACACCTTC
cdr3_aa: CASSQAPGQGAGYGYTF

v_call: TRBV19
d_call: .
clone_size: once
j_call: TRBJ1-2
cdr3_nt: TGTGCCAGCAGCGCGGGTTGGGTAGACTATGGCTACACCTTC
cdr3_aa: CASSAGWVDYGYTF

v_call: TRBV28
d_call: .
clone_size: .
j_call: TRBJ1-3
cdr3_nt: TGTGCCAGCAGTTTATCTCTGGGAGCCAAAAACACCATATATTTT
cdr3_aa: CASSLSLGAKNTIYF

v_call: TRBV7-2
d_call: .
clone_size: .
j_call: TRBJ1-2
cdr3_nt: TGTGCCAGCAGCTTCGTACAGGATCCTGGCTACACCTTC
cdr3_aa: CASSFVQDPGYTF

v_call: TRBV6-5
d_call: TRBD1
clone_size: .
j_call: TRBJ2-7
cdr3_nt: TGTGCCAGCAGCCTAGACAGGGTGTTGATCGAGCAGTACTTC
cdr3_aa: CASSLDRVLIEQYF

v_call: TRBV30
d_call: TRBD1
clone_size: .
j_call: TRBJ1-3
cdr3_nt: TGTGCCTGGAGCCGACAGGGCACTGGAAACACCATATATTTT
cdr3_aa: CAWSRQGTGNTIYF

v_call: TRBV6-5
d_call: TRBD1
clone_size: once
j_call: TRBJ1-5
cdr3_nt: TGTGCCAGCAGTTGGACAGGGGGGACTGATCAGCCCCAGCATTTT
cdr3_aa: CASSWTGGTDQPQHF

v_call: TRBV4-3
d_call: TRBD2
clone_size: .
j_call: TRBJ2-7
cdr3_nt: TGCGCCAGCAGCCAAGGGGTAGCGGGAGGATCCTACGAGCAGTACTTC
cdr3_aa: CASSQGVAGGSYEQYF

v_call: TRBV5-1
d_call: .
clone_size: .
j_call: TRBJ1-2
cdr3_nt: TGCGCCAGCAGCTTGGTATCGGGGGACTATGGCTACACCTTC
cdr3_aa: CASSLVSGDYGYTF

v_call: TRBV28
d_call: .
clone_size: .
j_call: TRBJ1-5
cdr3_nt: TGTGCCATACACAGGGATAGCAATCAGCCCCAGCATTTT
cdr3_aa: CAIHRDSNQPQHF

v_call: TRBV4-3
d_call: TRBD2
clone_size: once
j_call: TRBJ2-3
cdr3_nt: TGCGCCAGCAGCCAAGTCCCACTAGCGGGGGGGAGCACAGATACGCAGTATTTT
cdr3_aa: CASSQVPLAGGSTDTQYF

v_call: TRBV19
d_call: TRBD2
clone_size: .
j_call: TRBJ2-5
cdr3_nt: TGTGCCAGTAGTGTGCTCCTAGCGGGAGTAGAGACCCAGTACTTC
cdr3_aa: CASSVLLAGVETQYF

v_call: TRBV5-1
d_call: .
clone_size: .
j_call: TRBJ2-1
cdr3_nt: TGCGCCAGCAGCTTGGGGCTAGCTCCCCATGAGCAGTTCTTC
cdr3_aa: CASSLGLAPHEQFF

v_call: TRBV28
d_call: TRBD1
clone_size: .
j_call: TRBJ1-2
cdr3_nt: TGTGCCAGCGGGGACAGAGGCTATGGCTACACCTTC
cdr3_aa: CASGDRGYGYTF

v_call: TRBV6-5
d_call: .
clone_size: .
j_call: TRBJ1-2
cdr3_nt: TGTGCCGCACAGGCGGAAACAGGGAATGGCTACACCTTC
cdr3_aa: CAAQAETGNGYTF

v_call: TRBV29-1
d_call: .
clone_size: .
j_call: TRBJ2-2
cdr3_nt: TGCAGCGTCCCCGGCCCAGGGCGCGCCACCGGGGAGCTGTTTTTT
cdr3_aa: CSVPGPGRATGELFF

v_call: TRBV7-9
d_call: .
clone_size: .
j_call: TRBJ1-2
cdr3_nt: TGTGCCAGCAGCCCCAGGGGACAAAGCTATGGCTACACCTTC
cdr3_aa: CASSPRGQSYGYTF

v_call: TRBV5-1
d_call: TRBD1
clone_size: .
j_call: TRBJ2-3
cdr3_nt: TGCGCCAGCAGCTCTAGTCCCGGGACAGGGTTTAGGTCAGATACGCAGTATTTT
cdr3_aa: CASSSSPGTGFRSDTQYF

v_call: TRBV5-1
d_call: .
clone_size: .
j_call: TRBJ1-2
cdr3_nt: TGCGCCAGCAGCTTGATAAGGTCGGGTTCACCTCAGCTCCTAAACTATGGCTACACCTTC
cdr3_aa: CASSLIRSGSPQLLNYGYTF

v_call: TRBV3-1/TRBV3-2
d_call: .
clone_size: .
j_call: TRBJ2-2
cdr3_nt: TGTGCCAGCAGCCTAGGACACAACACCGGGGAGCTGTTTTTT
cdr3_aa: CASSLGHNTGELFF